This T cell receptor (beta chain) was recovered during a study of CD8+CD57+ T cells in acquired aplastic anemia. At the level of the study: An average of approximately 3.4 ug of DNA was obtained from sorted CD4+ and CD8+ cells. Healthy donors gave about 10.8 million reads on average for CD4+ cells. General observations from the study: Patients shared twenty-nine CD8+ CDR3 sequences with controls.

Between the trimmed V and J ends, which lost 2 bases and 2 bases, there was a span of 15 bases. The CDR3 is 16 residues long. Germline loops: CDR1 SGHTA, CDR2 FQGTGA. This clonotype was counted at least ten times. Its antigen is undetermined. Genomic DNA provided the template from which TCR beta VDJ and CDR3 profiles were obtained. TCRdb re-derived calls from the reads in MiXCR, one entry per CDR3 protein. The sample has about 220,000 distinct CDR3 sequences; approximately 35% are singletons. The TCR sequence derives from a human donor in good health, serving as a control. V and J are TRBV7-3 and TRBJ2-5, with D perhaps TRBD1 (6 bases). Input material: sorted CD4+, CD8+, or CD8+CD57+ T cells (not recorded which) from PBMCs. The CDR3 nucleotides read TGTGCCAGCAGCTTACTTGGGGGCGGATATCAAGAGACCCAGTACTTC. Translated: CASSLLGGGYQETQYF. Using reference TRBV7-3 and TRBJ2-5 for the parts outside the CDR3, the full variable domain is GAGVSQTPSNKVTEKGKYVELRCDPISGHTALYWYRQSLGQGPEFLIYFQGTGAADDSGLPNDRFFAVRPEGSVSTLKIQRTERGDSAVYLCASSLLGGGYQETQYFGPGTRLLVL.